This entry lists 13 T cell receptor beta chains sequenced from one sample in a study of lung T cells in sarcoidosis with Löfgren's syndrome. TCRdb reprocessed the reads via MiXCR and lists one record per CDR3 protein. This table has about 21,000 distinct CDR3 sequences, 20% to 25% appearing once. The sequenced sample consisted of CD4+ T cells from PBMCs. The origin of the receptors is a human donor with sarcoidosis (Löfgren's syndrome or another form), or a control subject (not recorded which).

V usage is TRBV5-6 and J usage is TRBJ2-7, with TRBD2 as a possible D gene (6 bases). V lost 4 bases and J lost 1, with 18 bases in between. Germline CDR1 is SGHDT and CDR2 is YYEEEE. CDR3 length: 16 amino acids. DNA for the CDR3: TGTGCCAGCAGCGTAACTACCGGGACTGAATCCTACGAGCAGTACTTC. Amino acid sequence: CASSVTTGTESYEQYF.

This clonotype was counted only a few times. The V call is TRBV7-9, the J call TRBJ2-1, with TRBD2 matching 11 bases. The ends lost 4 bases at V and 5 bases at J; junction bases unmatched: 7. Per the germline V gene, CDR1 is SEHNR and CDR2 is FQNEAQ (reference sequence). The CDR3 sequence is 16 residues long. The CDR3 region has the DNA TGTGCCAGCAGCTCCCACGGGACTAGCGGTGACAATGAGCAGTTCTTC. Its protein is CASSSHGTSGDNEQFF.

Many counts were recorded for this clonotype. The chain carries TRBV7-9 and TRBJ2-3; 7 nucleotides line up with TRBD2. Germline CDR1 SEHNR, CDR2 FQNEAQ (reference sequence). The J segment lost 5 bases and the V segment lost 3 bases, leaving 5 bases of the junction unmatched. This CDR3 region has 14 residues. In nucleotides, the CDR3 is TGTGCCAGCAGCTTGGCGGGAGCGGTAGATACGCAGTATTTT. It is translated as CASSLAGAVDTQYF.

A few counts support this clonotype. The V call is TRBV28, the J call TRBJ2-4; 7 bases map to TRBD1. V lost 6 bases to trimming and J lost 4 bases; unmatched junction nucleotides: 12. The CDR3 loop spans 16 amino acids. Germline CDR1 is MDHEN and CDR2 is SYDVKM. CDR3: CASSDYPDRTKNIQYF. CDR3 nucleotide sequence: TGTGCCAGCAGCGATTATCCGGACAGGACAAAAAACATTCAGTACTTC.

This clonotype was seen ten or more times. This rearrangement joins TRBV19 to TRBJ2-3, with TRBD1 matching over 8 bases. Germline CDR1 reads LNHDA; CDR2 reads SQIVND (reference sequence). The trim removed 4 bases at V and 6 bases at J, leaving 0 bases unmatched. The CDR3 sequence is 12 residues long. The CDR3 DNA reads TGTGCCAGTAGTACAGGGGGCGATACGCAGTATTTT. Amino acid sequence: CASSTGGDTQYF.

This clonotype has at least ten counts. The chain employs TRBV5-4 and TRBJ2-3; 14 bases align to TRBD2. J lost 4 bases, V lost 5 bases, and 9 bases had no gene match. This CDR3 comprises 17 residues. From germline, CDR1 is SGHNT and CDR2 YYREEE (reference sequence). CDR3 nucleotides: TGTGCCAGCAGTTCGGGACTAGCGGGAGTTCCCCCAGATACGCAGTATTTT. Its translation: CASSSGLAGVPPDTQYF.

This clonotype was recorded at least ten times. The DNA of the CDR3 is TGTGCCAGCCTTCCTGGGGGGGGGCAGTCGGCGGAGACCCAGTACTTC. This encodes CASLPGGGQSAETQYF. J is TRBJ2-5 and V is TRBV28; a possible D gene is TRBD2 (7 bases). CDR3 length: 16 residues. Trimming pared 8 bases from V and 5 bases from J, leaving 24 bases between. Germline lookup yields CDR1 MDHEN and CDR2 SYDVKM.

This clonotype showed up many times. This chain uses TRBV15 with TRBJ1-1, with D tentatively TRBD1 (5 bases). The CDR3 is 12 residues long. Germline V gene lookup returns CDR1 LNHNV and CDR2 YYDKDF (reference sequence). CDR3 residues: CAAGGAGTEAFF. CDR3 bases: TGTGCGGCCGGGGGAGCAGGGACTGAAGCTTTCTTT.

The chain combines TRBV9 with TRBJ2-3, with D perhaps TRBD2 (6 bases). The V end lost 0 bases, the J end lost 4 bases, and 12 bases lay between the germline ends. The V gene's germline CDR1 is SGDLS and CDR2 YYNGEE. The CDR3 has 15 amino acids. The CDR3: CASSVGNSGPDTQYF. The CDR3 DNA follows: TGTGCCAGCAGCGTAGGTAATAGCGGCCCAGATACGCAGTATTTT.

This clonotype showed up just a few times. This sequence may be a read error, since a much larger clone differs from it by one base. The V call is TRBV18, the J call TRBJ1-1; D is perhaps TRBD1 (5 bases). The V gene lost 0 bases and the J gene lost 3 bases, with 14 bases spanning the gap. The CDR3 length is 16 residues. Per germline, CDR1 KGHSH and CDR2 LQKENI. The DNA of the CDR3 is TGTGCCAGCTCACCACCGGGGCACCGAGGGGACACTGAAGCTTTCTTT. Translating it yields CASSPPGHRGDTEAFF.

This clonotype has at least ten counts. The rearrangement joins TRBV6-2 or TRBV6-3 to TRBJ2-2; the D is unclear. This CDR3 spans 15 amino acids. Trimming cost V 3 bases and J 3 bases, with 11 bases left between them. Germline-derived CDR1 and CDR2 are MNHEY and SVGEGT. CDR3 DNA sequence: TGTGCCAGCAGTTATAGAGTGGTCGACACCGGGGAGCTGTTTTTT. Translation: CASSYRVVDTGELFF.

The chain recombines TRBV6-2 or TRBV6-3 with TRBJ1-4; D might be TRBD1 (6 bases). Trimming took off 8 bases at V and 4 bases at J, with 17 bases between the two ends. CDR3 length: 15 amino acids. Germline loops: CDR1 MNHEY, CDR2 SVGEGT. The CDR3 region has the DNA TGTGCCAGCGATTACGAAGGACAGCGTAATGAAAAACTGTTTTTT. This gives the protein CASDYEGQRNEKLFF.

In this sample, this clonotype turned up many times. The DNA for the CDR3 is TGTGCCAGCAAAGCTGGGGCCAACGTCCTGACTTTC. Protein: CASKAGANVLTF. The V gene is TRBV28, the J gene TRBJ2-6; D gene uncertain. The CDR3 has 12 residues. CDR1 is MDHEN and CDR2 is SYDVKM in the germline V gene. V was shortened by 7 bases and J by 2 bases, with 3 bases between the two germline ends.